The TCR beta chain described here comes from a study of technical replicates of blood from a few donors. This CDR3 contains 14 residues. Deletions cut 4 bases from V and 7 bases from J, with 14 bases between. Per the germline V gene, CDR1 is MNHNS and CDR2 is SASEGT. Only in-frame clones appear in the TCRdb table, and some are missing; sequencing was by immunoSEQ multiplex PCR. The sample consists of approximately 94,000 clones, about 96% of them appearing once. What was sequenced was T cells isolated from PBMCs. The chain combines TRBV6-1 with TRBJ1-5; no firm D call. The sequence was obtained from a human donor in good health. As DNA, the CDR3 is TGTGCCAGCAGTGTAGGAGGAGGTAGCCAGCCCCAGCATTTT. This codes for CASSVGGGSQPQHF.